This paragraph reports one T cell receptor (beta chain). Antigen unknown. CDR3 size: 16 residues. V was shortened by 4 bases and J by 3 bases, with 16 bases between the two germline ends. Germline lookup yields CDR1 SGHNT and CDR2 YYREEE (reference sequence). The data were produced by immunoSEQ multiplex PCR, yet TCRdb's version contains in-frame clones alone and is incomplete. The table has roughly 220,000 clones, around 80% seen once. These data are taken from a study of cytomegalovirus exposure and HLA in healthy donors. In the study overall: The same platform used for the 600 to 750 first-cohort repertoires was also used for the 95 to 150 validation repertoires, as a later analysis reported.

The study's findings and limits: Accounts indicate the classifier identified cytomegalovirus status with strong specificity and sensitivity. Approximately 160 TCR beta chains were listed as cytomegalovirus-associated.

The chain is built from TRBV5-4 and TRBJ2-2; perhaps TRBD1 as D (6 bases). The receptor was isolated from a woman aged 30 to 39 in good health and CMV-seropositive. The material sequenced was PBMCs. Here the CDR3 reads CASSHPIGGDTGELFF. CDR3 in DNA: TGTGCCAGCAGCCACCCCATTGGGGGCGACACCGGGGAGCTGTTTTTT.